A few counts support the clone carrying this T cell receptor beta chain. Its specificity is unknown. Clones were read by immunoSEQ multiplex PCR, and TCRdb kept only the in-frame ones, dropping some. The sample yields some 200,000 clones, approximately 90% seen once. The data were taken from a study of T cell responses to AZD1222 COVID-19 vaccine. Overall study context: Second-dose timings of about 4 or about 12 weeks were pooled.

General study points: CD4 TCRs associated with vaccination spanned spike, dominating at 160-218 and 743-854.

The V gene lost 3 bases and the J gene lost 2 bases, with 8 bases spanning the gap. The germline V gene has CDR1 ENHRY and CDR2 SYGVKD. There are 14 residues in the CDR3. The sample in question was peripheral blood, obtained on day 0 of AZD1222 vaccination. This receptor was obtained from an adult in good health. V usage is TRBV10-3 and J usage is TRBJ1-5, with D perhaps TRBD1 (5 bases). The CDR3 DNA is TGTGCCATCAGTGAAGGGGATGGCAATCAGCCCCAGCATTTT. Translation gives CAISEGDGNQPQHF.